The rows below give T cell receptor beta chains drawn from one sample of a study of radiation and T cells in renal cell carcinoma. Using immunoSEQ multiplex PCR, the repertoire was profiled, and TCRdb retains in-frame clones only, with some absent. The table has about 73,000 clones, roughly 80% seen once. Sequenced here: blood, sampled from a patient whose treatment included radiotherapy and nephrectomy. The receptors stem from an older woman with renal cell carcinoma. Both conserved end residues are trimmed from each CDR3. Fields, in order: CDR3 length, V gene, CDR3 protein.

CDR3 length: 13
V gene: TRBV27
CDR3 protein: ASSPRLLSGETQY

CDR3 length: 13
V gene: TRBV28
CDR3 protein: ASSPGQGALAGYT

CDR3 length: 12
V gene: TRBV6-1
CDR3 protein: ASSGIASTGELF

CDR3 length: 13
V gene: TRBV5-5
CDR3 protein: ASSLVGTGNQPQH

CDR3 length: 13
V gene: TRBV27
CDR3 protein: ASSLSPGGDPEQY

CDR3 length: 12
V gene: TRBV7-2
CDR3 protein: ASRLAGGTGELF

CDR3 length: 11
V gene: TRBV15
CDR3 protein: ATSTGMNQPQH

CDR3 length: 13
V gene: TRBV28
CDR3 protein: ASRPDSYSGNTIY

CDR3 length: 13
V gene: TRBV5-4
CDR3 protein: ASSLRGGYNSPLH

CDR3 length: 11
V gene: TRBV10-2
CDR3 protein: ASSLTGRTEAF

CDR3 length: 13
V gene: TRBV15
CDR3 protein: ATSRDGPYSYGYT

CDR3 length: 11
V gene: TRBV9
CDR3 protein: ASSALGTDTQY

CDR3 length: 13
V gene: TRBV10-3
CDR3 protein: AISGLGDGAYEQY

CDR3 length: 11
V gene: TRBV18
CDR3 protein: ASSPAEARGYT

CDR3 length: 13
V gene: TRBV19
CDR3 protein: ASRRDGGSNTEAF

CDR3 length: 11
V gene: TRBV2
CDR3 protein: ASSVEGGYGYT

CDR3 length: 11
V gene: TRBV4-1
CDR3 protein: ASSQGGEVGYT

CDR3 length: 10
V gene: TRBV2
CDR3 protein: AGRAEGNTIY

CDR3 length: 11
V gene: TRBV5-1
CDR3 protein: ASRSQPNTEAF

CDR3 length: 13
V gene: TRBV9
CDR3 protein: ASSDLAGGYNEQF

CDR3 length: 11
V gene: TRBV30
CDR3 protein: AWSVSRNYGYT

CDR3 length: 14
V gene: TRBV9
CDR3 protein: ASSVTGGTPYNEQF

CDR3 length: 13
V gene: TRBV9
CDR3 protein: ASSPGQGPTGELF

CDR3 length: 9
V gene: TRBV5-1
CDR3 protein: ASTLGTEAF

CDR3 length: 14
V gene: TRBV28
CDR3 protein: ASSSPDVLSSYEQY

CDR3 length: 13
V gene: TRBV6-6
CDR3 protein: ASSYGQGHNEKLF

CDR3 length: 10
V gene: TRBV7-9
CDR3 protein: ASSLVINEQF

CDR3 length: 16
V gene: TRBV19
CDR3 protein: ASSLFFAPGTDDQPQH

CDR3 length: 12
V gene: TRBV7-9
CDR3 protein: ASSLAQGRYEQY

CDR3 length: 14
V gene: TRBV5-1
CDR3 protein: ASSLVAGTGLYEQY

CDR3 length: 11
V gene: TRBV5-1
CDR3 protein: ASSEQGLETQY

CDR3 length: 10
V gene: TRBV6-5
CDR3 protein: ASRQGPYEQY

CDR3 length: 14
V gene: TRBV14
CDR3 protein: ASSQENPAYTGELF